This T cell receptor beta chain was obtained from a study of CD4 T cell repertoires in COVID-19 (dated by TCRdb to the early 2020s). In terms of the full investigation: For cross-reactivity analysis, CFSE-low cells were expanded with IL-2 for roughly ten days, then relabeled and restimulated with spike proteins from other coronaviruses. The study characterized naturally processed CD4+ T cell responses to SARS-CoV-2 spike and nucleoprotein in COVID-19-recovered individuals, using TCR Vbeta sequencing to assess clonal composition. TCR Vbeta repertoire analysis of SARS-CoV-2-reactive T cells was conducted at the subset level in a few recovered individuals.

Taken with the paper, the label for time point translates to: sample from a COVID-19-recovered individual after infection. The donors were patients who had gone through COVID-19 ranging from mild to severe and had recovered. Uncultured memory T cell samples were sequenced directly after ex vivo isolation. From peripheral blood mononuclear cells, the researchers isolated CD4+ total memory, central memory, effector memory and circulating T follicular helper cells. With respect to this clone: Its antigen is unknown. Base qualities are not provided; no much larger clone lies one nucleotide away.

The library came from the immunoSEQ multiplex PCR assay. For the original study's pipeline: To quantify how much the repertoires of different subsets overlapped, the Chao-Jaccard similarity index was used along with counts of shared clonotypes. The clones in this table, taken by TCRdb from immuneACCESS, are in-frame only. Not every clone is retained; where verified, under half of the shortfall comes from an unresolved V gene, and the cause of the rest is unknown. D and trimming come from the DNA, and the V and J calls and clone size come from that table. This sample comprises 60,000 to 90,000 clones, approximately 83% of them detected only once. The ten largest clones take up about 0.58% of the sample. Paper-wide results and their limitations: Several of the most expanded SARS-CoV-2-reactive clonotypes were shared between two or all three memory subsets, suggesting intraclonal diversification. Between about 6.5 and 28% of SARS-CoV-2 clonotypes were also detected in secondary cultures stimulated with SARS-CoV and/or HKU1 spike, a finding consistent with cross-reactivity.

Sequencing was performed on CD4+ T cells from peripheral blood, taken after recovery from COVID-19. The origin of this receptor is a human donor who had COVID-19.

The CDR3 protein: CASSPRAPLRVLLNTEAFF. The nucleotide sequence is given as TGTGCCAGCAGCCCGCGCGCTCCCTTGCGAGTCCTGCTGAACACTGAAGCTTTCTTT. In this chain, TRBV7-9 is recombined with TRBJ1-1; the D gene remains uncertain. Counted from cysteine to phenylalanine, this CDR3 has 19 amino acids. Only the CDR3 portion is preserved as DNA: 57 bases, with reading frame beginning at the first base. V is cut by 5 bases and J by 0 bases, and the space between the germline ends is 25 bases. CDR1 and CDR2, per the germline V gene (reference sequence), are SEHNR and FQNEAQ.